This T cell receptor (beta chain) was sequenced for a study of blood T cells in healthy people across ages. Primers used in a second PCR of roughly 6 to 12 cycles were a sample-barcoded 5' primer and a J-beta primer mix. Every single cDNA molecule received a tag from a template-switch adaptor with 12 random nucleotides. Individual samples furnished no less than 3 million CDR3-containing paired-end reads apiece. TCRdb re-called the 5' RACE reads through MiXCR, storing one row per CDR3 protein. This sample carries 1.5 million to 2 million distinct CDR3 sequences, around half of them seen once, and the ten largest clones take about 2.1%. Donation came from healthy Caucasian individuals in Russia who were aged roughly 6 to 100. The V gene's germline CDR1 is SGHTA and CDR2 FQGNSA. J gave up 7 bases and V 8 bases, and 17 bases lay outside the gene matches. The CDR3 contains 18 residues.

The chain recombines TRBV7-2 with TRBJ2-3, with 14 bases lining up with TRBD2. The clonotype comes from a woman in her 40s in good health. The sequencing sample was made of blood. CDR3 nucleotides: TGTGCCAGCGGCTACCACGTGCTGACTAGCGGGGGGGCGAATACGCAGTATTTT. Amino acids: CASGYHVLTSGGANTQYF.